This TCR beta chain was found in a study of PD-L1 blockade in urothelial cancer. V lost 5 bases and J lost 4; bases outside the gene matches: 13. Germline CDR1 is SGHVS and CDR2 is FQNEAQ. The CDR3 spans 17 residues. Data came from immunoSEQ multiplex PCR; TCRdb stores just in-frame clones and leaves some out. Counted here are 46,000 or so clones, 86% occurring once; the ten biggest clones make up under 11%. Regarding time point: peripheral blood 6 weeks after treatment start. The specimen was PBMCs, collected around atezolizumab (anti-PD-L1) treatment. This chain links TRBV7-8 with TRBJ2-1, with 8 bases matching TRBD2. The sequence was collected from a man aged 55 to 70 with urothelial cancer. This CDR3 reads CASSGRPGGAGYNEQFF. DNA for the CDR3: TGTGCCAGCAGCGGCAGACCCGGGGGGGCAGGGTACAATGAGCAGTTCTTC.